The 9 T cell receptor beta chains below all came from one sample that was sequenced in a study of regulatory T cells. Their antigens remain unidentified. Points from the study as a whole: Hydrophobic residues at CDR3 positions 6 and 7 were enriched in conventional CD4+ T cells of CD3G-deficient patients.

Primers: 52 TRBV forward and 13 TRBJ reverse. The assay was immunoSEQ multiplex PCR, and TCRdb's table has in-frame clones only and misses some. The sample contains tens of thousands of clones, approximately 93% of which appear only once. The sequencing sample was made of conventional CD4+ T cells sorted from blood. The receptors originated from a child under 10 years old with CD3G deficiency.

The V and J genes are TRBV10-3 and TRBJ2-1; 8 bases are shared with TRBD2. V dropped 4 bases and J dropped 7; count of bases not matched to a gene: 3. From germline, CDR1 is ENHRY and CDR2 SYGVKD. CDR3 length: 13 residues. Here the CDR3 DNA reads TGTGCCATCAGTGGGACTAGCATGAATGAGCAGTTCTTC. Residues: CAISGTSMNEQFF.

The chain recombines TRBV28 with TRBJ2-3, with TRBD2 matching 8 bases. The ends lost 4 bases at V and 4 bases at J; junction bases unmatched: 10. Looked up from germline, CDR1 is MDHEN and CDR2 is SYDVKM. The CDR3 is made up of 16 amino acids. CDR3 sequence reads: CASSSPGSGRADTQYF. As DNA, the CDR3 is TGTGCCAGCAGTTCCCCAGGGAGCGGGAGAGCAGATACGCAGTATTTT.

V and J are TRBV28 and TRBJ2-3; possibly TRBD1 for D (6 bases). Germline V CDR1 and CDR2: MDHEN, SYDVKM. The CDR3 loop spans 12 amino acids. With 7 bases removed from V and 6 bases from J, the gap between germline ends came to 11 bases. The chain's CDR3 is CASNSGADTQYF. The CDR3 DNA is TGTGCCAGCAACTCAGGGGCCGATACGCAGTATTTT.

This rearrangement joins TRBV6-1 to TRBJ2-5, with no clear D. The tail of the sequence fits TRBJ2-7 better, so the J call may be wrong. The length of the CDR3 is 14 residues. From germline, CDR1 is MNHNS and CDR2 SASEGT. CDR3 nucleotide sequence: TGTGCCAGCCGTCCCGGAGAGGTATTCTACGAGCAGTACTTC. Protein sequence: CASRPGEVFYEQYF.

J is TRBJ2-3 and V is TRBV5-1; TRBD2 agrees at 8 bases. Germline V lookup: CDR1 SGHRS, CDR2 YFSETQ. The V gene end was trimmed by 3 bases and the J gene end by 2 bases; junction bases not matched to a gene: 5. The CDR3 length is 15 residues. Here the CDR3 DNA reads TGCGCCAGCAGCTCCGGGACTAGGAACACAGATACGCAGTATTTT. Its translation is CASSSGTRNTDTQYF.

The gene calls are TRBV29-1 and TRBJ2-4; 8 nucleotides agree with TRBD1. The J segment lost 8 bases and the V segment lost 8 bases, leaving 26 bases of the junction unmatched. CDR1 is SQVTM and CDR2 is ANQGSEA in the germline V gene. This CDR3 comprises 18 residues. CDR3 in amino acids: CSPTPGGRPPRIQYIQYF. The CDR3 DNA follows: TGCAGCCCGACTCCAGGGGGCCGGCCTCCTCGGATTCAGTACATTCAGTACTTC.

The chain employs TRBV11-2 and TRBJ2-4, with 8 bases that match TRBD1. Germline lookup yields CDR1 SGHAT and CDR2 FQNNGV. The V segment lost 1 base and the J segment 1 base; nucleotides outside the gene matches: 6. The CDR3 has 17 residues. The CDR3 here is CASSLGTGKGAKNIQYF. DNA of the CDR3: TGTGCCAGCAGCTTAGGGACAGGGAAGGGTGCCAAAAACATTCAGTACTTC.

Here the CDR3 reads CASRRQGTGTSGRDTQYF. The CDR3 DNA is TGTGCCAGCAGGCGACAGGGGACCGGGACTAGCGGGAGAGATACGCAGTATTTT. The chain uses TRBV27 and TRBJ2-3, with 14 bases lining up with TRBD2. CDR1 MNHEY and CDR2 SMNVEV come from the germline V gene (reference sequence). V lost 6 bases to trimming and J lost 5 bases; unmatched junction nucleotides: 13. CDR3 length equals 18 residues.

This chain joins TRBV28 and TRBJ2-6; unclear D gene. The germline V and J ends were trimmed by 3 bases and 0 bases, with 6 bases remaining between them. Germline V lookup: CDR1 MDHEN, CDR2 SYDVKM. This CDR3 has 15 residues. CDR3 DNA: TGTGCCAGCAGTTTGGACGGCTCTGGGGCCAACGTCCTGACTTTC. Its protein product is CASSLDGSGANVLTF.